The 21 T cell receptor beta chains in this list originate from one sample, sequenced in a study of control samples from healthy donors and cancer patients. Sequencing was performed with immunoSEQ multiplex PCR; in TCRdb, only in-frame clones are kept and a portion is missing. Here the sample spans about 190,000 clones, about 90% being singletons. Sequenced material: blood. The receptors derive from a man younger than 45 in good health.

V is TRBV4-1 and J is TRBJ1-1; 9 bases fit TRBD1. Looked up from germline, CDR1 is MGHRA and CDR2 is YSYEKL. With V trimmed by 1 base and J by 4 bases, 7 bases remained unmatched. This CDR3 spans 16 amino acids. CDR3 coding DNA: TGCGCCAGCAGCCAAGTAGCGGGACAGGGAAGCACTGAAGCTTTCTTT. Protein: CASSQVAGQGSTEAFF.

The V gene is TRBV3-1 (or the pseudogene TRBV3-2), the J gene TRBJ2-1; 8 positions match TRBD1. This CDR3 has 15 residues. The trim removed 4 bases at V and 6 bases at J, leaving 8 bases unmatched. The germline gives CDR1 LGHDT, CDR2 YNNKEL (reference sequence). For the CDR3, the DNA is TGTGCCAGCAGCCGCGTGGGACAGGAACGCAATGAGCAGTTCTTC. Translated, it gives CASSRVGQERNEQFF.

This chain connects TRBV7-3 to TRBJ2-1, with D uncertain. Between the trimmed V and J ends, which lost 2 bases and 7 bases, there was a span of 3 bases. Germline V lookup: CDR1 SGHTA, CDR2 FQGTGA. This CDR3 contains 11 residues. CDR3 sequence (DNA): TGTGCCAGCAGCTTAGGGAATGAGCAGTTCTTC. Its translation: CASSLGNEQFF.

The chain uses TRBV11-2 and TRBJ2-7; 7 positions agree with TRBD1. The CDR3 consists of 14 residues. The ends lost 5 bases at V and 6 bases at J; junction bases unmatched: 10. The germline V gene encodes CDR1 SGHAT and CDR2 FQNNGV. CDR3 residues: CASSPPDRIREQYF. DNA of the CDR3: TGTGCCAGCAGCCCCCCGGACAGGATCCGCGAGCAGTACTTC.

The rearrangement joins TRBV5-6 to TRBJ2-7, with 12 bases lining up with TRBD2. This CDR3 has 16 amino acids. Germline-derived CDR1 and CDR2 are SGHDT and YYEEEE. V lost 0 bases, J lost 7 bases, and 8 bases stayed unmatched. The DNA for the CDR3 is TGTGCCAGCAGCTTGGCTAGACGACTAGCGGGGGTGGAGCAGTACTTC. Amino acids: CASSLARRLAGVEQYF.

The chain carries TRBV27 and TRBJ1-2; TRBD1 aligns across 11 bases. The J segment lost 3 bases and the V segment lost 5 bases, leaving 5 bases of the junction unmatched. From germline, CDR1 is MNHEY and CDR2 SMNVEV (reference sequence). There are 15 residues in the CDR3. The DNA for the CDR3 is TGTGCCAGCAGTCCCGGGACAGGGGGTGACTATGGCTACACCTTC. Its translation: CASSPGTGGDYGYTF.

This clone was seen a single time. The chain combines TRBV29-1 with TRBJ2-7; TRBD1 agrees at 7 bases. Per germline, CDR1 SQVTM and CDR2 ANQGSEA. The CDR3 covers 13 residues. The V gene end was trimmed by 8 bases and the J gene end by 0 bases; junction bases not matched to a gene: 7. DNA of the CDR3: TGCAGCTTCTCCGGGACAGTCTCCTACGAGCAGTACTTC. Protein product: CSFSGTVSYEQYF.

The chain has TRBV7-9 and TRBJ1-3; 8 bases map to TRBD1. CDR1 SEHNR and CDR2 FQNEAQ come from the germline V gene (reference sequence). This CDR3 spans 17 amino acids. J gave up 1 base and V 5 bases, and 10 bases lay outside the gene matches. The CDR3 region has the DNA TGTGCCAGCAGCCACCGACAGGGGACCCAATCTGGAAACACCATATATTTT. This sequence encodes CASSHRQGTQSGNTIYF.

CDR3 loop: CASSPTRLPGELFF. CDR3 coding DNA: TGTGCCAGCAGCCCCACGCGGCTACCCGGGGAGCTGTTTTTT. The V call is TRBV9, the J call TRBJ2-2; D gene ambiguous. This CDR3 is 14 amino acids long. V dropped 4 bases and J dropped 6 bases, with 13 bases sitting between them. Germline assignment: CDR1 SGDLS and CDR2 YYNGEE.

The V and J genes are TRBV4-2 and TRBJ1-4; D unresolved. The V end lost 1 base, the J end lost 3 bases, and 9 bases lay between the germline ends. From germline, CDR1 is LGHNA and CDR2 YNFKEQ. The CDR3 loop spans 15 amino acids. As DNA, the CDR3 is TGTGCCAGCAGCCAAGTTGGAACGGCTAATGAAAAACTGTTTTTT. Encoded protein: CASSQVGTANEKLFF.

The V call is TRBV2, the J call TRBJ2-4; D is perhaps TRBD1 (6 bases). The germline gives CDR1 SNHLY, CDR2 FYNNEI. This CDR3 has 16 amino acids. V lost 7 bases and J 0 bases, leaving 16 bases between the germline ends. The CDR3 loop is CASTPRDNLAKNIQYF. The CDR3 DNA follows: TGTGCCAGCACCCCGAGGGACAATTTAGCCAAAAACATTCAGTACTTC.

This rearrangement joins TRBV5-1 to TRBJ1-6; 8 bases are shared with TRBD1. This CDR3 has 14 amino acids. The trim removed 2 bases at V and 6 bases at J, leaving 1 base unmatched. CDR1 and CDR2 (germline): SGHRS, YFSETQ. Here the CDR3 DNA reads TGCGCCAGCAGCTTTGACAGGGGTAATTCACCCCTCCACTTT. Translation gives CASSFDRGNSPLHF.

J is TRBJ1-4 and V is TRBV5-8; TRBD1 matches 9 bases. V trimming: 4 bases; J trimming: 8 bases; junction bases outside the gene matches: 6. Germline V lookup: CDR1 SGHTS, CDR2 YDEGEE. CDR3 length equals 14 residues. The CDR3 bases are TGTGCCAGCAGCGGGGACAGGGTTGGCGAAAAACTGTTTTTT. Translating gives CASSGDRVGEKLFF.

The chain couples TRBV7-9 to TRBJ1-1; D ambiguous. There are 14 residues in the CDR3. CDR1 is SEHNR, CDR2 FQNEAQ, per germline (reference sequence). Trimming left V 5 bases short and J 1 base short, with 11 bases between. The CDR3, as DNA: TGTGCCAGCAGCCCCGATGGAAGGAACACTGAAGCTTTCTTT. Translated: CASSPDGRNTEAFF.

This chain joins TRBV13 and TRBJ1-1; D remains ambiguous. CDR1 is PRHDT and CDR2 is FYEKMQ in the germline V gene (reference sequence). This CDR3 has 14 residues. V lost 1 base and J 0 bases, leaving 6 bases between the germline ends. CDR3 in amino acids: CASSLDSMNTEAFF. CDR3 nucleotide sequence: TGTGCCAGCAGCTTAGACAGTATGAACACTGAAGCTTTCTTT.

V gene TRBV9 combines with J gene TRBJ1-1; D is possibly TRBD1 (6 bases). V was pared by 4 bases and J by 4 bases, with 14 bases between. Germline CDR1 SGDLS, CDR2 YYNGEE. CDR3 length: 14 residues. This chain's CDR3 is CASSPRGLITEAFF. Here the CDR3 DNA reads TGTGCCAGCAGCCCGAGGGGGTTGATCACTGAAGCTTTCTTT. Full variable domain (outside the CDR3, taken from reference TRBV9 and TRBJ1-1): DSGVTQTPKHLITATGQRVTLRCSPRSGDLSVYWYQQSLDQGLQFLIQYYNGEERAKGNILERFSAQQFPDLHSELNLSSLELGDSALYFCASSPRGLITEAFFGQGTRLTVV.

V usage is TRBV6-6 and J usage is TRBJ2-1, with D hard to call. The CDR3 has 11 residues. V was shortened by 10 bases and J by 4 bases, with 8 bases between the two germline ends. Germline values: CDR1 MNHNY, CDR2 SVGAGI (reference sequence). CDR3 amino acids: CATQAYNEQFF. CDR3 coding DNA: TGTGCCACCCAGGCTTACAATGAGCAGTTCTTC.

The chain employs TRBV4-1 and TRBJ1-1; a weak D match, TRBD1 (6 bases). Trimming removed 2 bases from V and 3 bases from J, with 13 bases in between. The CDR3 has 15 amino acids. Germline V lookup: CDR1 MGHRA, CDR2 YSYEKL. DNA for the CDR3: TGCGCCAGCAGCCAAAATACAGGGACGGACACTGAAGCTTTCTTT. As protein: CASSQNTGTDTEAFF.

The gene calls are TRBV9 and TRBJ2-1; the match to TRBD1 covers 8 bases. The CDR3 covers 11 residues. V lost 7 bases to trimming and J lost 8 bases; unmatched junction nucleotides: 2. Germline CDR1 and CDR2: SGDLS and YYNGEE. This chain's CDR3 is CASAGGYEQFF. CDR3 in DNA: TGTGCCAGCGCAGGGGGCTATGAGCAGTTCTTC.

The chain has TRBV24-1 and TRBJ2-3; 10 bases match TRBD2. Trimming removed 5 bases from V and 1 base from J; junction bases left unmatched: 2. CDR3 length: 15 amino acids. Looked up from germline, CDR1 is KGHDR and CDR2 is SFDVKD. In DNA form, the CDR3 reads TGTGCCACCAGTGTAGCGGGGGGCGGCACAGATACGCAGTATTTT. Protein product: CATSVAGGGTDTQYF.

This chain links TRBV28 with TRBJ2-2; D may be TRBD1 or TRBD2 (7 bases each). Per germline, CDR1 MDHEN and CDR2 SYDVKM. Trimming took off 5 bases at V and 8 bases at J, with 18 bases between the two ends. The CDR3 loop spans 15 amino acids. CDR3 nucleotides: TGTGCCAGCAGTGGAGCGGGACAGTCCTCGGGGGAGCTGTTTTTT. Its protein product is CASSGAGQSSGELFF.